This record covers a single T cell receptor beta chain. The antigen is not known. The entry originates in a study of metastatic and nonmetastatic thyroid tumors. Across the study: Comparative analysis of repertoires was undertaken across blood and tumor or nodule tissue obtained from malignant and benign thyroid patients. Study-wide results and caveats: Significantly greater TCR beta diversity was reportedly found in malignant thyroid tumors than in benign nodules (in blood and tumor).

The CDR3 totals 12 residues. From germline, CDR1 is MNHNS and CDR2 SASEGT. Trimming cost V 4 bases and J 4 bases; bases outside gene matches: 1. Per the original data handling: The authors used CDR3 differences across clinicopathological groups to build a distant-metastasis classifier for papillary thyroid cancer. TCRdb reprocessed the PCR reads using MiXCR. TCRdb's processing, not the authors', yielded these V and J calls. The sample shows about 8,400 clones, approximately 33% of them seen only once. Patients underwent thyroid surgery, and none had received any treatment before it. This chain joins TRBV6-1 and TRBJ2-7; 7 bases agree with TRBD2. Material for sequencing was tumor tissue. This sequence originates from a female donor with papillary thyroid cancer or a benign thyroid nodule (not recorded which). Some clones in this sample may be carry-over from other donors' samples. The CDR3 loop reads CASSVSGYEQYF. CDR3 DNA: TGTGCCAGCAGTGTTAGCGGGTACGAGCAGTACTTC.